The rows below give T cell receptor beta chains drawn from one sample of a study of human T cells and chemical hapten exposure. TCRdb used MiXCR to reprocess the RACE reads, holding one entry per CDR3 protein. The sample shows a few hundred thousand distinct CDR3 sequences, about 4.4% of them seen only once. The material was whole blood, obtained in connection with sensitization to the hapten diphenylcyclopropenone (DPC). Source of these receptors: a woman aged 45-60 years with alopecia areata. Some clones in this sample may be carry-over from other donors' samples. Each CDR3 is given with its conserved first and last residue. The D gene is left open where the match is weak. Only part of the rows carry a size: once, few, many, or a class if the clone is expanded.

many TRBJ1-2 TRBV18 - CASSPDSNYGYTF TGTGCCAGCAGCCCCGACAGTAACTATGGCTACACCTTC
many TRBJ1-5 TRBV6-2/TRBV6-3 - CASTNPPRQPQHF TGTGCCAGCACGAACCCACCGAGGCAGCCCCAGCATTTT
many TRBJ2-7 TRBV20-1 TRBD1 CSAVDRVYEQYF TGCAGTGCTGTAGACAGGGTCTACGAGCAGTACTTC
many TRBJ2-3 TRBV29-1 - CSVEGAGGPDTQYF TGCAGCGTTGAAGGCGCCGGGGGACCAGATACGCAGTATTTT
many TRBJ2-1 TRBV6-5 - CASSYSAGVDEQFF TGTGCCAGCAGTTACTCGGCAGGGGTCGATGAGCAGTTCTTC
few TRBJ1-1 TRBV7-6 - CASTLTAGQQPEAFF TGTGCCAGCACCCTAACTGCGGGTCAGCAACCTGAAGCTTTCTTT
many TRBJ2-5 TRBV28 - CASGPQETQYF TGTGCCAGCGGGCCCCAAGAGACCCAGTACTTC
many TRBJ1-2 TRBV19 - CASSTGVGNYGYTF TGTGCCAGTAGTACAGGGGTCGGGAACTATGGCTACACCTTC
- TRBJ1-6 TRBV4-2 TRBD1 CASSQKTGYSPLHF TGTGCCAGCAGCCAAAAGACAGGGTACTCACCCCTCCACTTT
many TRBJ1-2 TRBV18 - CASSPPVPRGYGYTF TGTGCCAGCTCACCACCGGTCCCCAGGGGCTATGGCTACACCTTC
- TRBJ1-1 TRBV3-1 - CASSPLRQAAYTEAFF TGTGCCAGCAGCCCCCTTCGACAGGCCGCATACACTGAAGCTTTCTTT
few TRBJ1-3 TRBV30 - CAWSKAPDSGNTIYF TGTGCCTGGAGTAAAGCACCGGACTCTGGAAACACCATATATTTT
many TRBJ2-1 TRBV12-5 - CASGQYNEQFF TGTGCTAGTGGTCAATACAATGAGCAGTTCTTC
few TRBJ1-2 TRBV29-1 - CSVERQQTYGYTF TGCAGCGTTGAGCGTCAGCAGACCTATGGCTACACCTTC
few TRBJ1-6 TRBV12-3/TRBV12-4 - CASRVRHNSPLHF TGTGCCAGCAGGGTGCGCCATAATTCACCCCTCCACTTT
few TRBJ2-7 TRBV27 TRBD2 CAARSGTTSGGEQYF TGTGCCGCCCGCTCCGGGACTACCTCCGGCGGCGAGCAGTACTTC
- TRBJ1-2 TRBV19 - CASSIPGNYGYTF TGTGCCAGTAGTATCCCAGGGAATTATGGCTACACCTTC
few TRBJ1-6 TRBV27 - CATSSYNSPLHF TGTGCCACGAGCTCCTATAATTCACCCCTCCACTTT
- TRBJ2-5 TRBV6-5 - CASSYLGGETQYF TGTGCCAGCAGTTACTTAGGGGGAGAGACCCAGTACTTC
many TRBJ2-6 TRBV7-9 - CASSGMLVGANVLTF TGTGCCAGCAGCGGGATGCTGGTAGGGGCCAACGTCCTGACTTTC
- TRBJ1-1 TRBV9 TRBD1 CASSVEPLGTGAEAFF TGTGCCAGCAGCGTAGAGCCTCTTGGGACAGGGGCTGAAGCTTTCTTT
many TRBJ1-2 TRBV20-1 TRBD1 CSASRDRGFQDGYTF TGCAGTGCCTCCCGGGACAGAGGCTTTCAGGATGGCTACACCTTC
- TRBJ2-7 TRBV9 - CASSPPSDEQYF TGTGCCAGCAGCCCTCCGTCGGACGAGCAGTACTTC
many TRBJ1-6 TRBV12-3/TRBV12-4 TRBD1 CASRTGVNNSPLHF TGTGCCAGCAGGACAGGGGTAAATAATTCACCCCTCCACTTT
- TRBJ1-1 TRBV7-9 TRBD1 CASSLREAGGGTEAFF TGTGCCAGCAGCTTACGAGAGGCAGGGGGAGGTACTGAAGCTTTCTTT
many TRBJ2-3 TRBV30 - CAWSPSTDTQYF TGTGCCTGGAGTCCCTCGACAGATACGCAGTATTTT
few TRBJ1-2 TRBV6-2/TRBV6-3 - CASSYPTGLGTNRYQNGYTF TGTGCCAGCAGTTACCCAACAGGACTCGGGACCAACCGTTACCAGAATGGCTACACCTTC
many TRBJ2-2 TRBV28 - CASSLRILGELFF TGTGCCAGCAGTTTACGGATTCTCGGGGAGCTGTTTTTT
few TRBJ2-1 TRBV29-1 - CSADVGLSYNEQFF TGCAGCGCTGACGTAGGACTCTCCTACAATGAGCAGTTCTTC
few TRBJ1-2 TRBV7-8 - CASSLDPAAGYGYTF TGTGCCAGCAGCTTGGATCCTGCAGCGGGCTATGGCTACACCTTC
many TRBJ2-2 TRBV11-2 TRBD2 CASSSGLAGGELFF TGTGCCAGCAGCTCAGGACTAGCGGGCGGGGAGCTGTTTTTT
few TRBJ2-5 TRBV15 - CATSRGSAAGEETQYF TGTGCCACCAGCAGAGGGTCAGCAGCTGGGGAAGAGACCCAGTACTTC
many TRBJ1-3 TRBV25-1 - CASSEWVTSGNTIYF TGTGCCAGCAGTGAATGGGTTACCTCTGGAAACACCATATATTTT
- TRBJ2-7 TRBV12-3/TRBV12-4 TRBD2 CASRRLAGTYEQYF TGTGCCAGCAGGCGACTAGCGGGAACCTACGAGCAGTACTTC
- TRBJ1-5 TRBV10-3 - CATDDEGTSDQPQHF TGTGCCACCGACGACGAGGGGACAAGCGATCAGCCCCAGCATTTT
few TRBJ2-1 TRBV7-6 - CASSLGTVLLSYNEQFF TGTGCCAGCAGCTTAGGGACAGTACTACTCTCCTACAATGAGCAGTTCTTC
few TRBJ2-1 TRBV7-9 TRBD2 CASSARPTSTLYNEQFF TGTGCCAGCAGCGCAAGACCGACTAGCACCCTTTACAATGAGCAGTTCTTC
- TRBJ2-7 TRBV21-1 - CASSKGSDRGRLAQSYEQYF TGTGCCAGCAGCAAAGGGTCGGACAGGGGGCGACTAGCGCAATCCTACGAGCAGTACTTC
few TRBJ2-5 TRBV11-3 - CASSSPRDHQETQYF TGTGCCAGCAGCTCGCCCCGGGACCACCAAGAGACCCAGTACTTC
few TRBJ2-1 TRBV12-3/TRBV12-4 - CASSFPKRSYNEQFF TGTGCCAGCAGTTTTCCAAAGCGATCCTACAATGAGCAGTTCTTC
few TRBJ2-7 TRBV6-5 TRBD2 CASSYLSAGGREQYF TGTGCCAGCAGTTATCTTTCGGCGGGAGGGCGCGAGCAGTACTTC
many TRBJ2-5 TRBV29-1 TRBD1 CSLSQGAGETQYF TGCAGCCTATCACAGGGGGCCGGTGAGACCCAGTACTTC
few TRBJ2-5 TRBV4-1 TRBD1 CASSQKGALVVETQYF TGCGCCAGCAGCCAGAAGGGGGCTCTCGTTGTGGAGACCCAGTACTTC
- TRBJ1-1 TRBV11-1 - CASSLGSAGRGTEAFF TGTGCCAGCAGCTTGGGATCAGCAGGAAGGGGGACTGAAGCTTTCTTT
- TRBJ1-4 TRBV29-1 - CSVSSGADEKLFF TGCAGCGTTTCCTCCGGGGCGGATGAAAAACTGTTTTTT
many TRBJ2-5 TRBV10-2 - CASLKLGLQETQYF TGCGCCAGTTTAAAACTAGGACTCCAAGAGACCCAGTACTTC
many TRBJ2-7 TRBV2 - CASSLGGIAYEQYF TGTGCCAGCAGCCTCGGGGGTATCGCCTACGAGCAGTACTTC
many TRBJ1-1 TRBV7-2 - CASSLQGSNTEAFF TGTGCCAGCAGCTTACAGGGGTCGAACACTGAAGCTTTCTTT
few TRBJ2-2 TRBV9 TRBD2 CASSIESGTTVGELFF TGTGCCAGCAGCATAGAGTCGGGGACTACGGTCGGGGAGCTGTTTTTT
few TRBJ1-1 TRBV2 - CASPLRGTEAFF TGTGCCAGCCCCCTTAGGGGCACTGAAGCTTTCTTT
many TRBJ2-1 TRBV9 - CASSGNNEQFF TGTGCCAGCAGCGGAAACAATGAGCAGTTCTTC
many TRBJ2-5 TRBV7-2 TRBD2 CASSPGLAGETQYF TGTGCCAGCAGCCCAGGACTAGCGGGTGAGACCCAGTACTTC
few TRBJ2-1 TRBV9 - CASSGADSSYNEQFF TGTGCCAGCAGCGGGGCGGATAGCTCCTACAATGAGCAGTTCTTC
many TRBJ2-2 TRBV28 - CASSPSGAGELFF TGTGCCAGCAGTCCCTCAGGGGCCGGGGAGCTGTTTTTT
- TRBJ2-7 TRBV28 TRBD1 CGTRGQGAHKQYF TGTGGGACTCGGGGACAGGGGGCCCACAAGCAGTACTTC